This entry concerns a single T cell receptor (beta chain). Its matching antigen is unknown. One end of the junction varies from germline; a read error may be responsible. The entry originates in a study of breast tumors, draining lymph nodes, adjacent tissues. Study findings and constraints: The lymph node origin of tumor T cells was framed as consistent with a hypothesis, not demonstrated. Tumors had less TCR diversity than lymph nodes, more than nontumor tissue. Findings are consistent with lymph node origin and intratumoral expansion of most tumor T cells.

TCRdb analysed the multiplex PCR reads with MiXCR anew, one entry per CDR3 protein. The sample consists of 180,000 or so distinct CDR3 sequences, approximately 31% of them appearing once. CDR3 length equals 15 residues. Germline V gene lookup returns CDR1 MDHEN and CDR2 SYDVKM. Samples came from axillary lymph nodes draining the breast cancer. This TCR came from a female donor with breast cancer. Some clones in this sample may be carry-over from other donors' samples. Sequenced material: axillary lymph node tissue. The chain is built from TRBV28 and TRBJ2-6, with unresolved D. This chain's CDR3 is CAGSFAHSGANVLTF. The DNA of the CDR3 is TGTGCCGGCAGTTTTGCCCACTCTGGGGCCAACGTCCTGACTTTC.